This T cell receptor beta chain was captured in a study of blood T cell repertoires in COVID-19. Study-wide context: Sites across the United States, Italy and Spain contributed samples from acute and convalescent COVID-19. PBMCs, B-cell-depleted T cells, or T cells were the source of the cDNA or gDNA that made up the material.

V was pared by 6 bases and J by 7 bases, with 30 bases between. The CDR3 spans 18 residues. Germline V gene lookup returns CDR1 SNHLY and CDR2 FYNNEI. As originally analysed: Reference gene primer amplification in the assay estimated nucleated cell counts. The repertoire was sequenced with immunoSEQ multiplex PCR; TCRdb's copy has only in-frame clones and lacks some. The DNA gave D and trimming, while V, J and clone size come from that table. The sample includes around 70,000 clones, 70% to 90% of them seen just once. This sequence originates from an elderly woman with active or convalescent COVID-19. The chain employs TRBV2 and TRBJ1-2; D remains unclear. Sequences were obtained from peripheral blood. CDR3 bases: TGTGCCAGCAGATCCAATATAATCCGGGAGCCGCCCTGGGGTGGCTACACCTTC. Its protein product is CASRSNIIREPPWGGYTF.